This TCR beta chain emerged from a study of a mutant IDH1 vaccine in newly diagnosed glioma. The data were produced by immunoSEQ multiplex PCR, yet TCRdb's version contains in-frame clones alone and is incomplete. Here the sample spans over 45,000 clones, approximately 91% being singletons. J gave up 4 bases and V 6 bases, and 8 bases lay outside the gene matches. The CDR3 length is 15 residues. The germline V gene has CDR1 LNHDA and CDR2 SQIVND (reference sequence). This sample's time point: baseline, week 1 (first vaccination visit). Treatment noted: pre-vaccination baseline after standard-of-care therapy.

This sequence originates from a man aged 45-65 years with glioma. Sequencing used PBMCs, obtained from a glioma patient treated with radiotherapy, temozolomide or both. This rearrangement joins TRBV19 to TRBJ2-1, with 8 nucleotides matching TRBD2. The CDR3 spells CASRATGGGYNEQFF. The CDR3 DNA reads as TGTGCCAGTAGGGCCACGGGGGGGGGATACAATGAGCAGTTCTTC.